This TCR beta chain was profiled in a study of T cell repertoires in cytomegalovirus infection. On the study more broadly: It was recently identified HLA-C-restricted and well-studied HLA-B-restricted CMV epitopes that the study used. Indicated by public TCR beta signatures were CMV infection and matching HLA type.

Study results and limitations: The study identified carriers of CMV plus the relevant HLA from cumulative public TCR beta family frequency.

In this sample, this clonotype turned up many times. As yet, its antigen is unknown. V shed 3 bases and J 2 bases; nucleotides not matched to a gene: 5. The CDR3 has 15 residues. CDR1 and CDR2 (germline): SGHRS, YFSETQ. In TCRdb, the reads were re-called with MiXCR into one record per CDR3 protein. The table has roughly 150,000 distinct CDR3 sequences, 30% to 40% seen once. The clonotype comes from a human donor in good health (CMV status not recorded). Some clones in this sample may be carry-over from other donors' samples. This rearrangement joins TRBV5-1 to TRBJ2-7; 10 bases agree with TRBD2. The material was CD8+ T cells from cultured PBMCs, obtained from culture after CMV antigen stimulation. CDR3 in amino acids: CASSSSGGHTYEQYF. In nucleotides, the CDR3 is TGCGCCAGCAGCTCTAGCGGGGGCCACACCTACGAGCAGTACTTC.